This T cell receptor (beta chain) was identified during a study of blood T cell repertoires in COVID-19. Study-wide background: PBMCs, B-cell-depleted T cells, or T cells were the source of the cDNA or gDNA that made up the material.

Trimming pared 4 bases from V and 0 bases from J, leaving 11 bases between. Germline assignment: CDR1 SGHNT and CDR2 YYREEE (reference sequence). This CDR3 comprises 15 residues. In the original workflow: By means of reference gene primer amplification, nucleated cell counts were estimated. Here immunoSEQ multiplex PCR was the method, and the copy in TCRdb shows in-frame clones only, minus some. That table gives V, J and clone size, and the DNA gave D and trimming. The table includes almost 50,000 clones, less than 90% detected once. The source is a man aged 50 or older with acute or convalescent COVID-19. The V gene is TRBV5-4, the J gene TRBJ1-3; maybe TRBD1 (5 bases). Sequencing was done on a sample of peripheral blood. The CDR3: CASSRSGGSGNTIYF. As DNA, the CDR3 is TGTGCCAGCAGCCGATCCGGGGGCTCTGGAAACACCATATATTTT.